The rows below give T cell receptor beta chains drawn from one sample of a study of OX40 agonist ivuxolimab in advanced cancers. TCRdb's table, derived via immunoSEQ multiplex PCR, lists solely in-frame clones and lacks some. The profile shows about 72,000 clones, approximately 89% of them singletons. The specimen was CD4+ or CD8+ T cells sorted from blood, collected in a trial of the OX40 agonist ivuxolimab. These TCRs come from an adult with an advanced solid tumor such as melanoma, head and neck, liver or kidney cancer. CDR3s include the opening cysteine and the closing phenylalanine or tryptophan. The D gene is left open where the match is weak. Part of the rows lack a size; the others show once, few, many or a class for expanded clones.

-	TRBJ1-1	TRBV5-1	-	CASSFLQTSQRF	TGCGCCAGCAGCTTCCTACAGACATCCCAACGCTTT
TRBD2	TRBJ2-5	TRBV11-2	-	CASSAAWAGGETQYF	TGTGCCAGCAGCGCCGCCTGGGCGGGAGGAGAGACCCAGTACTTC
-	TRBJ1-1	TRBV2	-	CAGRQDMNTEAFF	TGTGCCGGGAGACAGGACATGAACACTGAAGCTTTCTTT
-	TRBJ2-1	TRBV19	-	CASSRTGGEQFF	TGTGCCAGTAGTAGGACTGGAGGGGAGCAGTTCTTC
TRBD1	TRBJ1-2	TRBV27	few	CASSFGTGDGYTF	TGTGCCAGCAGTTTTGGGACAGGGGATGGCTACACCTTC
-	TRBJ1-1	TRBV18	-	CASSPGPEAFF	TGTGCCAGCTCACCAGGGCCTGAAGCTTTCTTT
-	TRBJ2-7	TRBV6-5	once	CASSYSTFGYEQYF	TGTGCCAGCAGTTATTCGACATTTGGGTACGAGCAGTACTTC
TRBD1	TRBJ2-7	TRBV7-8	-	CASSLASGTGGYEQYF	TGTGCCAGCAGCTTAGCCTCCGGGACAGGGGGCTACGAGCAGTACTTC
-	TRBJ1-1	TRBV5-1	-	CASSLSGDLTEAFF	TGCGCCAGCAGCTTGTCTGGGGATCTTACTGAAGCTTTCTTT
TRBD1	TRBJ1-6	TRBV27	-	CASSLSFVDRPASPLHF	TGTGCCAGCAGTTTATCATTCGTGGACAGGCCTGCTTCACCCCTCCACTTT
-	TRBJ2-2	TRBV7-3	-	CASSLMGRATGELFF	TGTGCCAGCAGCTTAATGGGCAGGGCCACCGGGGAGCTGTTTTTT
TRBD2	TRBJ2-1	TRBV28	-	CASSLSSGTSGGGPPFYNEQFF	TGTGCCAGCAGTTTATCTTCCGGGACTAGCGGGGGGGGTCCTCCATTTTACAATGAGCAGTTCTTC
TRBD1	TRBJ2-1	TRBV2	few	CASSETAGQGAYNEQFF	TGTGCCAGCAGTGAAACAGCGGGACAGGGGGCCTACAATGAGCAGTTCTTC
-	TRBJ2-2	TRBV6-1	once	CARGGNTGELFF	TGTGCCAGAGGAGGGAACACCGGGGAGCTGTTTTTT
-	TRBJ2-5	TRBV7-9	-	CASSSGHLYQETQYF	TGTGCCAGCAGTTCGGGACATTTGTACCAAGAGACCCAGTACTTC
-	TRBJ2-3	TRBV11-3	-	CASSFSGSTDTQYF	TGTGCCAGCAGCTTTAGTGGGAGTACAGATACGCAGTATTTT